This TCR beta chain was sequenced during a study of cytotoxic CD8 clonotypes in ibrutinib-treated CLL. This clone was seen a handful of times. Germline CDR1 ENHRY, CDR2 SYGVKD. The V gene lost 8 bases and the J gene lost 0 bases, with 11 bases spanning the gap. The CDR3 runs to 14 residues. T cells were sequenced at a targeted depth of 1 in 200,000 to 1 in 1 million. The data were produced by immunoSEQ multiplex PCR, yet TCRdb's version contains in-frame clones alone and is incomplete. The sample has around 97,000 clones, approximately 78% seen once. The TCR originated in a human donor with chronic lymphocytic leukemia. Sequences were derived from PBMCs, sampled after 12 months of ibrutinib treatment. The rearrangement joins TRBV10-3 to TRBJ2-1; TRBD2 might be the D (6 bases). The CDR3 sequence is CAIGGVSSYNEQFF. In DNA, the CDR3 is TGTGCCATCGGAGGGGTCAGCTCCTACAATGAGCAGTTCTTC.